The rows below give T cell receptor beta chains drawn from one sample of a study of regulatory T cells in long-lasting Graves disease. In TCRdb, the multiplex PCR reads were re-called with MiXCR into one record per CDR3 protein. The sample lists 550,000 to 600,000 distinct CDR3 sequences, roughly 15% occurring once. These data were also filed under a second study, of T cells in Graves' hyperthyroidism and ophthalmopathy.

The starting material was peripheral blood mononuclear cells (PBMCs), obtained at new diagnosis, from a patient treated with antithyroid drugs. All receptors come from a man younger than 30 with Graves disease. Both conserved end residues are part of each CDR3. D genes are given only for firm matches. Some rows mark clone size as missing; the rest say once, few, many or name a class of expanded clone.

size	length	V	D	J	CDR3
few	14	TRBV5-4	NA	TRBJ2-1	CASSLRDTYNEQFF
many	14	TRBV29-1	TRBD1	TRBJ2-4	CSVADRERVNIQYF
many	15	TRBV7-8	TRBD2	TRBJ2-7	CASSLASGVAYEQYF
NA	14	TRBV3-1	NA	TRBJ1-6	CASSQFGGDSPLHF
many	15	TRBV2	NA	TRBJ1-6	CASSRQSSYNSPLHF
NA	13	TRBV3-1	NA	TRBJ2-7	CASSQTPAYEQYF
many	16	TRBV5-1	NA	TRBJ1-1	CASSLVETGAGTEAFF
NA	15	TRBV4-2	NA	TRBJ2-4	CASSPQGLAKNIQYF
many	13	TRBV29-1	TRBD1	TRBJ1-1	CSVEGTGGTEAFF
NA	13	TRBV9	NA	TRBJ1-1	CASSTLGDTEAFF
few	13	TRBV29-1	NA	TRBJ1-2	CSVDWGLGYGYTF
few	13	TRBV6-1	TRBD2	TRBJ2-1	CASGLAGGNEQFF
many	14	TRBV30	TRBD1	TRBJ2-3	CAWQDRGDTDTQYF
NA	15	TRBV2	TRBD2	TRBJ2-7	CASSVGRDPSYEQYF
NA	14	TRBV6-4	NA	TRBJ2-2	CASSDSNSPGELFF
NA	17	TRBV28	TRBD2	TRBJ2-2	CASSSGGLATNTGELFF
NA	15	TRBV4-1	NA	TRBJ2-3	CASSQDSYRADTQYF
NA	15	TRBV29-1	TRBD1	TRBJ2-2	CSVEPGTGGAGELFF
many	14	TRBV27	TRBD1	TRBJ1-5	CASSPGGAYQPQHF
many	15	TRBV20-1	NA	TRBJ1-1	CSATAPAGGNTEAFF
few	14	TRBV11-3	NA	TRBJ2-2	CASSSDSNTGELFF
few	15	TRBV6-5	TRBD2	TRBJ2-1	CASSYSTSVREEQFF
few	15	TRBV28	NA	TRBJ1-2	CASSLPGTTNYGYTF
many	17	TRBV5-1	TRBD2	TRBJ2-1	CASSIQPSGSSYNEQFF
few	13	TRBV20-1	NA	TRBJ1-1	CSAPPDLNTEAFF
many	12	TRBV29-1	NA	TRBJ2-1	CSVRHGSNEQFF
many	15	TRBV5-1	TRBD2	TRBJ2-5	CASSQGTSGSETQYF
many	16	TRBV14	NA	TRBJ2-1	CASSQDMGRSYNEQFF
many	11	TRBV5-1	NA	TRBJ2-7	CASSDTYEQYF
NA	13	TRBV14	NA	TRBJ1-1	CASSRTPLTEAFF
NA	14	TRBV13	NA	TRBJ2-7	CASSPRTRAHEQYF
many	16	TRBV15	NA	TRBJ2-1	CATSRGVGRTYNEQFF
many	16	TRBV20-1	TRBD2	TRBJ2-3	CSARDGTSLSTDTQYF
NA	17	TRBV6-4	NA	TRBJ2-7	CASSYSPQGPTSREQYF
NA	15	TRBV20-1	NA	TRBJ2-3	CSARDGRTAGDTQYF
NA	11	TRBV30	NA	TRBJ1-6	CARSSNSPLHF
many	14	TRBV6-1	NA	TRBJ2-3	CASRKDGSTDTQYF
many	14	TRBV11-2	NA	TRBJ2-1	CASSLSPMAGEQFF
many	17	TRBV6-2/TRBV6-3	TRBD2	TRBJ2-3	CASSWAGGSLGTDTQYF
few	13	TRBV6-1	NA	TRBJ2-7	CASTGAPPYEQYF
once	16	TRBV28	NA	TRBJ2-1	CASGRPTMSSYNEQFF
NA	12	TRBV20-1	NA	TRBJ2-1	CSARQSGTEQFF
NA	12	TRBV25-1	NA	TRBJ2-1	CASNEGGDEQFF
NA	17	TRBV6-1	TRBD1	TRBJ1-1	CASSGPGQLRIMTEAFF
many	14	TRBV3-1	NA	TRBJ1-2	CASSHNGRLNGYTF
many	15	TRBV2	NA	TRBJ1-2	CASSEAAGGFYGYTF
NA	16	TRBV20-1	NA	TRBJ2-7	CSATLGRQGTLYEQYF
NA	13	TRBV20-1	TRBD1	TRBJ1-2	CSAHGQELSSYTF
NA	15	TRBV12-5	NA	TRBJ2-7	CASGLSAGGVYEQYF
many	14	TRBV29-1	TRBD1	TRBJ2-5	CSVEGQGVWETQYF
NA	14	TRBV5-4	NA	TRBJ2-5	CASSYSYREETQYF
few	14	TRBV6-2/TRBV6-3	NA	TRBJ2-2	CASRSQGHAGELFF
few	14	TRBV27	NA	TRBJ2-1	CASSLRTQRDEQFF
NA	15	TRBV13	NA	TRBJ2-4	CASSTSYGAKNIQYF
many	13	TRBV2	TRBD1	TRBJ2-7	CASSAGQVYEQYF
many	18	TRBV5-1	TRBD2	TRBJ2-1	CASSLALVAGDVYNEQFF
few	15	TRBV5-1	NA	TRBJ1-2	CASSLEAQGIYGYTF
many	13	TRBV2	NA	TRBJ2-7	CASSEDGPYEQYF
NA	14	TRBV7-9	NA	TRBJ1-3	CASSLGDPGNTIYF